These T cell receptor beta chains were read from a single sample in a study of spatial heterogeneity in lung cancer. Via MiXCR, TCRdb re-called the 5' RACE reads, giving one row per CDR3 protein. The table records approximately 18,000 distinct CDR3 sequences, about 18% of them present only once. Here the sequenced sample was PBMCs, taken at follow-up. Receptors were obtained from a male donor with early-stage non-small cell lung cancer. Each CDR3 is given with its conserved first and last residue. A D gene is named only where the DNA matches it firmly. Rows give clone size only sometimes, using once, few, many, or a class for an expanded clone.

TRBV7-3	TRBD1	TRBJ2-3	-	CASSIGQGITGTDTQYF	TGTGCCAGCAGCATCGGACAGGGGATTACGGGAACAGATACGCAGTATTTT
TRBV5-1	TRBD1	TRBJ2-7	-	CASSLGDRDGNEQYF	TGCGCCAGCAGCTTGGGGGACAGGGATGGCAACGAGCAGTACTTC
TRBV7-9	-	TRBJ1-3	-	CASSPIFEDRSHSGNTIYF	TGTGCCAGCAGCCCTATCTTTGAGGACAGATCTCACTCTGGAAACACCATATATTTT
TRBV20-1	-	TRBJ2-1	-	CSARIQVFHNEQFF	TGCAGTGCTAGGATCCAGGTCTTTCACAATGAGCAGTTCTTC
TRBV5-5	-	TRBJ1-1	few	CASSLGGTWAEAFF	TGTGCCAGCAGCCTAGGGGGTACCTGGGCTGAAGCTTTCTTT
TRBV12-3/TRBV12-4	-	TRBJ2-6	few	CASSLDLSGANVLTF	TGTGCCAGCAGTTTAGACCTCTCTGGGGCCAACGTCCTGACTTTC
TRBV9	-	TRBJ2-7	few	CASSPRDKSSYEQYF	TGTGCCAGCAGCCCCCGGGACAAATCCTCCTACGAGCAGTACTTC
TRBV19	TRBD1	TRBJ1-1	few	CASTLEGWTGRTEAFF	TGTGCCAGTACCCTAGAGGGTTGGACAGGGAGGACTGAAGCTTTCTTT
TRBV20-1	-	TRBJ2-5	once	CSARDRVPERGWETQYF	TGCAGTGCTAGAGATAGAGTTCCAGAAAGGGGGTGGGAGACCCAGTACTTC
TRBV3-1	-	TRBJ1-1	many	CASNRMAGLNTEAFF	TGTGCCAGCAACAGGATGGCAGGGCTGAACACTGAAGCTTTCTTT
TRBV19	-	TRBJ2-1	few	CASSMGAGAYNEQFF	TGTGCCAGTAGTATGGGAGCAGGGGCCTACAATGAGCAGTTCTTC
TRBV12-3/TRBV12-4	TRBD1	TRBJ2-7	medium-sized	CASRRDSSYEQYF	TGTGCCAGCCGCAGGGACAGCTCCTACGAGCAGTACTTC
TRBV29-1	-	TRBJ2-1	-	CSVGGTGQSYNEQFF	TGCAGCGTGGGAGGGACGGGACAGAGTTACAATGAGCAGTTCTTC
TRBV2	-	TRBJ1-5	-	CASSVAGQPQHF	TGTGCCAGCAGTGTAGCGGGTCAGCCCCAGCATTTT
TRBV29-1	-	TRBJ1-1	many	CSVDPNRNTEAFF	TGCAGCGTTGACCCCAACAGAAACACTGAAGCTTTCTTT
TRBV5-4	-	TRBJ2-3	few	CASSPRRYTDTQYF	TGTGCCAGCAGCCCAAGACGCTACACAGATACGCAGTATTTT
TRBV7-3	-	TRBJ1-1	many	CASSLTGNTEAFF	TGTGCCAGCAGCTTAACTGGGAACACTGAAGCTTTCTTT
TRBV6-2/TRBV6-3	-	TRBJ2-3	-	CASSHTLILTDTQYF	TGTGCCAGCAGTCACACCTTAATTCTCACAGATACGCAGTATTTT
TRBV30	-	TRBJ2-3	-	CAERRGGTTDTQYF	TGTGCCGAAAGGAGGGGGGGCACCACAGATACGCAGTATTTT
TRBV11-2	-	TRBJ1-1	medium-sized	CAVSTERNTEAFF	TGTGCCGTCTCGACGGAGAGGAACACTGAAGCTTTCTTT
TRBV2	-	TRBJ2-3	medium-sized	CASIPGGSTDTQYF	TGTGCCAGCATTCCAGGTGGAAGCACAGATACGCAGTATTTT
TRBV7-2	-	TRBJ2-1	-	CASTQRTSGEQFF	TGTGCCAGCACCCAAAGGACGTCGGGGGAGCAGTTCTTC
TRBV7-9	-	TRBJ2-4	-	CASSLERGNIQYF	TGCGCCAGCAGCTTAGAGAGAGGAAACATTCAGTACTTC
TRBV11-2	-	TRBJ2-7	medium-sized	CASSNVRGSIYEQYF	TGTGCCAGCAGCAACGTGCGGGGCTCTATATACGAGCAGTACTTC
TRBV6-5	-	TRBJ1-2	-	CASRYGQGFYGYTF	TGTGCCAGCAGATACGGGCAGGGATTCTATGGCTACACCTTC
TRBV12-3/TRBV12-4	-	TRBJ1-5	few	CASSKNRAPRAQHF	TGTGCCAGCAGTAAGAACCGGGCCCCGAGGGCCCAGCATTTT
TRBV30	TRBD2	TRBJ2-3	many	CAWRATSGVDTQYF	TGTGCCTGGAGGGCAACTAGCGGGGTTGATACGCAGTATTTT
TRBV7-8	TRBD2	TRBJ2-5	medium-sized	CASSRVGTSQETQYF	TGTGCCAGCAGCCGGGTCGGGACTAGTCAAGAGACCCAGTACTTC
TRBV20-1	-	TRBJ1-1	many	CSARFGINLKSPTNTEAFF	TGCAGTGCTAGATTCGGCATCAACCTAAAAAGCCCTACGAACACTGAAGCTTTCTTT
TRBV7-2	-	TRBJ1-2	many	CASSHSNNGYGYTF	TGTGCCAGCAGCCACTCGAACAACGGCTATGGCTACACCTTC
TRBV6-5	-	TRBJ2-4	medium-sized	CASSYGGPKNIQYF	TGTGCCAGCAGTTATGGGGGGCCCAAAAACATTCAGTACTTC
TRBV11-1	-	TRBJ1-1	few	CASSDRSSRGDTEAFF	TGTGCCAGCAGCGATCGTTCCTCCAGGGGCGACACTGAAGCTTTCTTT
TRBV18	-	TRBJ1-5	few	CASSPAGAIIQPQHF	TGTGCCAGCTCACCGGCCGGGGCGATCATTCAGCCCCAGCATTTT
TRBV29-1	-	TRBJ2-7	-	CSVKQIESYEQYF	TGCAGCGTGAAACAAATCGAATCCTACGAGCAGTACTTC
TRBV10-1	-	TRBJ2-1	medium-sized	CASSEWDGEQFF	TGCGCCAGCAGTGAGTGGGACGGTGAGCAGTTCTTC
TRBV7-6	TRBD2	TRBJ2-1	-	CASSITRGGEQFF	TGTGCCAGCAGCATCACCCGGGGGGGCGAGCAGTTCTTC